The next 24 T cell receptor beta chains were all read from a single sample in a study of blood T cell dynamics during melanoma immunotherapy. Sequenced by immunoSEQ multiplex PCR; TCRdb stores in-frame clones only, minus some. Counted here are 4,900 or so clones, about nine tenths occurring once; the ten biggest clones make up approximately 30%. The time point was: week 3, after first cycle of checkpoint inhibitor. Source: blood, taken from a patient treated with checkpoint blockade. The origin of the receptors is a human donor with melanoma.

The genes are TRBV20-1 and TRBJ2-3; D gene ambiguous. The V end lost 6 bases, the J end lost 0 bases, and 4 bases lay between the germline ends. The CDR3 has 11 amino acids. Germline values: CDR1 DFQATT, CDR2 SNEGSKA (reference sequence). The CDR3 sequence: CSATSTDTQYF. For the CDR3, the DNA is TGCAGTGCAACTAGCACAGATACGCAGTATTTT.

The rearrangement uses TRBV21-1 and TRBJ2-5; the D call of TRBD2 is as the table states it, not checked on the DNA. TRBV21-1 is a listed pseudogene. CDR3 length: 19 residues. CDR3 sequence reads: CASSPPRQPISLYQETQYF. The CDR3 DNA reads TGTGCCAGCAGCCCCCCTAGGCAGCCGATCTCCCTATACCAAGAGACCCAGTACTTC.

The rearrangement joins TRBV19 to TRBJ2-3, with TRBD1 matching 10 bases. The germline CDR1 and CDR2 sequences are LNHDA and SQIVND (reference sequence). This CDR3 comprises 17 residues. The V segment lost 3 bases and the J segment 2 bases; nucleotides outside the gene matches: 8. The CDR3 sequence: CASSIFTGTGDTDTQYF. The CDR3, as DNA: TGTGCCAGTAGTATTTTTACCGGGACAGGGGACACAGATACGCAGTATTTT.

The J gene is TRBJ1-2, the V gene TRBV5-4, with D possibly matching TRBD1 (5 bases). The germline V and J ends were trimmed by 2 bases and 8 bases, with 16 bases remaining between them. Germline V gene lookup returns CDR1 SGHNT and CDR2 YYREEE (reference sequence). This CDR3 has 14 residues. The CDR3 spells CASSFQGVNKGYTF. The CDR3 DNA reads as TGTGCCAGCAGCTTCCAGGGAGTTAATAAGGGCTACACCTTC.

As regards this clone: One junction end disagrees with the germline gene, perhaps due to a read error. The chain carries TRBV5-4 and TRBJ1-3, with a tentative D call TRBD1 (6 bases). The germline gives CDR1 SGHNT, CDR2 YYREEE (reference sequence). The CDR3 length is 15 residues. The CDR3 DNA sequence: TGTGCCAGCAGTTTGGACAGTACCTCTGGAAACACCATATATTTT. This gives the protein CASSLDSTSGNTIYF.

The chain combines TRBV5-1 with TRBJ1-2, with 7 bases that match TRBD1. The V and J ends lost 2 bases and 6 bases, in that order; junction bases with no gene match: 13. Germline V lookup: CDR1 SGHRS, CDR2 YFSETQ. This CDR3 comprises 16 residues. CDR3 loop: CASSLRGVEQGDGYTF. CDR3 bases: TGCGCCAGCAGCTTAAGAGGAGTCGAGCAGGGGGATGGCTACACCTTC.

V gene TRBV18 combines with J gene TRBJ1-3, with unresolved D. Trimming cost V 2 bases and J 0 bases, with 11 bases left between them. The germline CDR1 and CDR2 sequences are KGHSH and LQKENI. CDR3 length equals 16 residues. In DNA, the CDR3 is TGTGCCAGCTCACCAAATCCCTCCTACTCTGGAAACACCATATATTTT. Protein product: CASSPNPSYSGNTIYF.

This clone was seen a handful of times. The rearrangement links TRBV5-8 to TRBJ1-1; 7 bases agree with TRBD1. CDR3 size: 14 residues. V gave up 2 bases and J gave up 4 bases; unmatched junction bases: 5. Germline CDR1 SGHTS, CDR2 YDEGEE. DNA of the CDR3: TGTGCCAGCAGCTTAAGGGGGCTTGGCACTGAAGCTTTCTTT. Its translation: CASSLRGLGTEAFF.

The table lists this clone with a count of one. The chain recombines TRBV5-4 with TRBJ1-4; 7 nucleotides align to TRBD1. The CDR3 runs 15 residues. CDR1 is SGHNT and CDR2 is YYREEE in the germline V gene (reference sequence). V shed 4 bases and J 7 bases; nucleotides not matched to a gene: 10. The CDR3 sequence: CASSARTGGSEKLFF. CDR3 DNA: TGTGCCAGCAGCGCCCGGACAGGTGGCTCTGAAAAACTGTTTTTT.

This rearrangement joins TRBV5-4 to TRBJ2-7; TRBD2 agrees at 13 bases. With V trimmed by 4 bases and J by 3 bases, 10 bases remained unmatched. The length of the CDR3 is 17 residues. CDR1 and CDR2 from the germline V gene are SGHNT and YYREEE (reference sequence). CDR3 bases: TGTGCCAGCAGCCACGGGACTAGCGGGAACATAGGCTACGAGCAGTACTTC. It translates to CASSHGTSGNIGYEQYF.

The chain is built from TRBV5-1 and TRBJ2-3; 9 bases fit TRBD1. This CDR3 is built from 14 residues. Germline V CDR1 and CDR2: SGHRS, YFSETQ. With 5 bases clipped from V and 10 bases from J, the junction kept 11 bases outside the gene matches. CDR3 loop: CASRAGTGTMAQYF. Written as DNA, the CDR3 is TGCGCCAGCAGGGCCGGGACAGGGACAATGGCGCAGTATTTT.

CDR3 sequence: CASSLVGGTGANVLTF. The CDR3 DNA sequence: TGTGCCAGCAGCTTAGTCGGGGGAACTGGGGCCAACGTCCTGACTTTC. The chain uses TRBV11-3 and TRBJ2-6; a possible D gene is TRBD2 (6 bases). The CDR3 totals 16 residues. Trimming stripped 1 base from V and 2 bases from J, with 9 bases between. CDR1 is SGHNT and CDR2 is YENEEA in the germline V gene. The entire variable domain, with the rest obtained from reference TRBV11-3 and TRBJ2-6, is as follows: EAGVVQSPRYKIIEKKQPVAFWCNPISGHNTLYWYLQNLGQGPELLIRYENEEAVDDSQLPKDRFSAERLKGVDSTLKIQPAELGDSAVYLCASSLVGGTGANVLTFGAGSRLTVL.

This chain joins TRBV5-1 and TRBJ2-1, with a weak D call TRBD1 (6 bases). Trimming left V 1 base short and J 4 bases short, with 12 bases between. The CDR3 contains 15 residues. Germline V gene sequence: CDR1 SGHRS, CDR2 YFSETQ. The CDR3 bases are TGCGCCAGCAGCTTGCAGGGGTCCGCGTACAATGAGCAGTTCTTC. Amino acid sequence: CASSLQGSAYNEQFF.

This clone has only one observation. A read error may account for a junction end that differs from germline. The V call is TRBV4-3, the J call TRBJ2-7; weak D call: TRBD2 (7 bases). The germline CDR1 and CDR2 sequences are LGHNA and YSLEER. The CDR3 runs to 15 residues. CDR3 amino acids: CASSQALGGAYAQYF. CDR3 DNA: TGCGCCAGCAGCCAAGCCCTAGGGGGGGCCTACGCGCAGTACTTC.

This chain uses TRBV7-2 with TRBJ2-3; D remains unclear. The CDR3 runs to 14 residues. In germline, CDR1 is SGHTA, CDR2 FQGNSA. Trimming left V 2 bases short and J 3 bases short, with 9 bases between. For the CDR3, the DNA is TGTGCCAGCAGCTTATTTTTGGCGACAGATACGCAGTATTTT. Translation gives CASSLFLATDTQYF. The full variable domain, with the rest looked up from reference TRBV7-2 and TRBJ2-3, is GAGVSQSPSNKVTEKGKDVELRCDPISGHTALYWYRQSLGQGLEFLIYFQGNSAPDKSGLPSDRFSAERTGGSVSTLTIQRTQQEDSAVYLCASSLFLATDTQYFGPGTRLTVL.

The chain combines TRBV4-3 with TRBJ2-1; either TRBD1 or TRBD2 may supply D (6 bases each). The CDR3 runs 17 residues. Deletions cut 0 bases from V and 0 bases from J, with 12 bases between. Germline assignment: CDR1 LGHNA and CDR2 YSLEER. Here the CDR3 reads CASSQEGGSSSYNEQFF. The DNA for the CDR3 is TGCGCCAGCAGCCAAGAGGGGGGCTCCAGCTCCTACAATGAGCAGTTCTTC.

The chain links TRBV14 to TRBJ1-3; D might be TRBD1 (5 bases). The CDR3 has 17 amino acids. Trimming shortened V by 4 bases and J by 2 bases, and 18 bases separated the two germline ends. CDR1 and CDR2 (germline): SGHDN, FVKESK. The CDR3 DNA is TGTGCCAGCAGCCCCCTTCACAGGTCCTTCCCTGGAAACACCATATATTTT. This sequence encodes CASSPLHRSFPGNTIYF.

This clone is a singleton in its sample. This chain links TRBV6-5 with TRBJ2-1; 7 positions agree with TRBD1. After removal of 6 bases from V and 9 bases from J, the junction contained 5 bases not matched to a gene. Germline values: CDR1 MNHEY, CDR2 SVGAGI. The length of the CDR3 is 12 residues. CDR3 nucleotides: TGTGCCAGCAGAAAAGGGGGCACTGAGCAGTTCTTC. Translating gives CASRKGGTEQFF.

This sequence joins TRBV6-1 and TRBJ1-2; TRBD1 matches 10 bases. The CDR3 spans 14 residues. Trimming took 5 bases from V and 4 from J; bases not matched to a gene: 4. The germline gives CDR1 MNHNS, CDR2 SASEGT. CDR3 sequence reads: CASSRDRGFYGYTF. The CDR3 bases are TGTGCCAGCAGTAGGGACAGGGGTTTCTATGGCTACACCTTC.

This clone turned up a few times. The CDR3 DNA follows: TGTGCCAGCAGTACATACAGGGACACCGGGACAGGGTGTAATGAGCAGTTCTTC. Amino acids: CASSTYRDTGTGCNEQFF. The chain joins TRBV27 to TRBJ2-1; 9 nucleotides line up with TRBD1. The junction had 18 bases not matched to a gene; V was cut back by 5 bases and J by 7 bases. Germline V lookup: CDR1 MNHEY, CDR2 SMNVEV (reference sequence). This CDR3 spans 18 amino acids.

The chain combines TRBV7-2 with TRBJ2-5, with TRBD1 matching over 10 bases. This CDR3 is built from 14 residues. CDR1 SGHTA and CDR2 FQGNSA come from the germline V gene. The V segment lost 5 bases and the J segment 1 base; nucleotides outside the gene matches: 1. The CDR3 sequence: CASSRTGGQETQYF. CDR3 DNA: TGTGCCAGCAGCCGGACAGGGGGCCAAGAGACCCAGTACTTC.

The chain has TRBV20-1 and TRBJ2-3; D is undetermined. The CDR3 has 11 residues. CDR1 and CDR2 from the germline V gene are DFQATT and SNEGSKA (reference sequence). The CDR3, as DNA: TGCAGCAAGGACCGGACAGATACGCAGTATTTT. Translated, it gives CSKDRTDTQYF.

There are a few counts of this clone. CDR3: CASSQGRGNQPQHF. Here the CDR3 DNA reads TGTGCCAGCAGCCAAGGGAGGGGCAATCAGCCCCAGCATTTT. The chain joins TRBV7-9 to TRBJ1-5; no definite D call. The V end lost 5 bases, the J end lost 2 bases, and 10 bases lay between the germline ends. This CDR3 region has 14 residues. Germline V CDR1 and CDR2: SEHNR, FQNEAQ (reference sequence).

This sequence joins TRBV19 and TRBJ2-5, with 14 bases aligning to TRBD2. The J call may be faulty, since TRBJ2-7 better matches the DNA end. The CDR3 is made up of 18 amino acids. Germline V lookup: CDR1 LNHDA, CDR2 SQIVND (reference sequence). CDR3 bases: TGTGCCAGTAGTATAACGAGGACTAGCGGGAGGCCAACCTACGAGCAGTACTTC. This sequence encodes CASSITRTSGRPTYEQYF.